This T cell receptor (beta chain) was captured by sequencing in a study of early T cells in non-severe SARS-CoV-2 infection. Trimming took off 2 bases at V and 8 bases at J, with 13 bases between the two ends. Germline V lookup: CDR1 SGHTA, CDR2 FQGTGA. This CDR3 spans 15 amino acids. TCRdb re-called the 5' RACE reads through MiXCR, storing one row per CDR3 protein. The table has roughly 43,000 distinct CDR3 sequences, approximately 22% seen once. There are a few counts of this clonotype. The material sequenced was whole blood, taken at baseline. V gene TRBV7-3 combines with J gene TRBJ1-6; D gene uncertain. The receptor comes from an adult who was a healthcare worker with PCR-confirmed SARS-CoV-2 infection or an uninfected control (not recorded which). CDR3 region: CASSLGLGADSPLHF. CDR3 DNA sequence: TGTGCCAGCAGCTTAGGTCTGGGCGCGGATTCACCCCTCCACTTT.